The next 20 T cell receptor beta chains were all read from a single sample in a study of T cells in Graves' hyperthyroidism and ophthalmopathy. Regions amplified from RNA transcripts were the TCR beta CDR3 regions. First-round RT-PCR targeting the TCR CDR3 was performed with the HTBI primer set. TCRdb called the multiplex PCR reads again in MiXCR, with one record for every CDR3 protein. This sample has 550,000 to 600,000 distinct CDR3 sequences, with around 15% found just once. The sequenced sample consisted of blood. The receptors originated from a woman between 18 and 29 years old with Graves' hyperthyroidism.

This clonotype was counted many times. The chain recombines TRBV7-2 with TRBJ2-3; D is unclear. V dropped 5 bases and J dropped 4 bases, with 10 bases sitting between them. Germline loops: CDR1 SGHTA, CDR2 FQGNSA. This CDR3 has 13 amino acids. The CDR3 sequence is CASSLTPSDTQYF. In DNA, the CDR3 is TGTGCCAGCAGCCTCACTCCTTCAGATACGCAGTATTTT.

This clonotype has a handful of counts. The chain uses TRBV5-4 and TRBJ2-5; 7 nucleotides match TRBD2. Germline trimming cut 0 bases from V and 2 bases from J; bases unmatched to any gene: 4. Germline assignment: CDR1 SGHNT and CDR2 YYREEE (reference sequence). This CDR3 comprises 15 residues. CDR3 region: CASSLALGLQETQYF. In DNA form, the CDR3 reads TGTGCCAGCAGCTTGGCCTTGGGACTACAAGAGACCCAGTACTTC. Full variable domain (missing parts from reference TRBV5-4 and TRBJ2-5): ETGVTQSPTHLIKTRGQQVTLRCSSQSGHNTVSWYQQALGQGPQFIFQYYREEENGRGNFPPRFSGLQFPNYSSELNVNALELDDSALYLCASSLALGLQETQYFGPGTRLLVL.

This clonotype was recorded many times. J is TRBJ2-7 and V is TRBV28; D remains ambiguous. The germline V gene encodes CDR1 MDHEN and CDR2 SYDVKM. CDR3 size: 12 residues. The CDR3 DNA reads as TGTTCCACCTCCCCGAGCTCCTACGAGCAGTACTTC. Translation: CSTSPSSYEQYF.

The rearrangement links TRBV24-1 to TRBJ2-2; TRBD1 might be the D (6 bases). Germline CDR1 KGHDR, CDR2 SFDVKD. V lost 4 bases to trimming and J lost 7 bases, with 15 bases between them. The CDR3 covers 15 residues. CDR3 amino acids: CATSDRGGSGGELFF. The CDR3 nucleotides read TGTGCCACCAGTGACCGAGGGGGATCAGGCGGGGAGCTGTTTTTT.

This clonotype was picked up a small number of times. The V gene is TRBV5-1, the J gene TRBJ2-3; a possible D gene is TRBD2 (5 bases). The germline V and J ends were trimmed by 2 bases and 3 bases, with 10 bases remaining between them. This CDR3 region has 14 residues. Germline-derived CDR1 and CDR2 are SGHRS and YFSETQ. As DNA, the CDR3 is TGCGCCAGCAGCTTAGGTAGCGCGACAGATACGCAGTATTTT. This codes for CASSLGSATDTQYF.

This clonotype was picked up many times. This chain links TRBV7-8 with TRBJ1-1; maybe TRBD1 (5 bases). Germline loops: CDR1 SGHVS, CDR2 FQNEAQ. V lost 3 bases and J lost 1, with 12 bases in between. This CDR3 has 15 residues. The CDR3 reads CASSFRPGSNTEAFF. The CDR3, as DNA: TGTGCCAGCAGCTTCCGCCCAGGGTCGAACACTGAAGCTTTCTTT.

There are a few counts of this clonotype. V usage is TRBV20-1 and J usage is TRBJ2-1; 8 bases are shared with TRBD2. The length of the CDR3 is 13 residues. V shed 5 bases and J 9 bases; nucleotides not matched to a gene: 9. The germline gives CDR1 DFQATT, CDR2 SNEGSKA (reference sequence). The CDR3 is CSALNGGAGEQFF. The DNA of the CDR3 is TGCAGTGCTCTAAACGGGGGGGCGGGTGAGCAGTTCTTC.

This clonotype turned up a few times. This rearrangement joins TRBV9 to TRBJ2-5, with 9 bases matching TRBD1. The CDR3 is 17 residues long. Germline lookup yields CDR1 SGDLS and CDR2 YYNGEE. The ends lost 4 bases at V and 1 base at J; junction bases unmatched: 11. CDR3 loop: CASSPPAGTGRQETQYF. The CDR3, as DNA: TGTGCCAGCAGCCCCCCTGCCGGGACAGGGCGCCAAGAGACCCAGTACTTC.

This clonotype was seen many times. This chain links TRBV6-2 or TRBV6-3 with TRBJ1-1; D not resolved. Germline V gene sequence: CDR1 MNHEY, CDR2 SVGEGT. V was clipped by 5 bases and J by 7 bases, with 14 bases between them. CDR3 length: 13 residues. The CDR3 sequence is CASSRPLGFEAFF. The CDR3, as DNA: TGTGCCAGCAGTAGGCCGCTTGGGTTTGAAGCTTTCTTT.

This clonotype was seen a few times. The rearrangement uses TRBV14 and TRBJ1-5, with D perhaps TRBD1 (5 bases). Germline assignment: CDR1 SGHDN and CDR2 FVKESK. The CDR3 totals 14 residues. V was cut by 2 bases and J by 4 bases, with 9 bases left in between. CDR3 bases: TGTGCCAGCAGCCAAATGGGGGGGAATCAGCCCCAGCATTTT. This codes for CASSQMGGNQPQHF.

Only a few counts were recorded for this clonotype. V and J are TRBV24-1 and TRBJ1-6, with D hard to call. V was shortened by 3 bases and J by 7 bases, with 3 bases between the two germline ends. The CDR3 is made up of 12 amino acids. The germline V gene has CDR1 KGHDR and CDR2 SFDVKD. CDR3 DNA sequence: TGTGCCACCAGTGATGGGAATTCACCCCTCCACTTT. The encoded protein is CATSDGNSPLHF.

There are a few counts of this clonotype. CDR3 in DNA: TGTGCCAGCAGCCGGGACTCCATTCAAGAGACCCAGTACTTC. Translation: CASSRDSIQETQYF. This sequence joins TRBV6-2 or TRBV6-3 and TRBJ2-5; D is perhaps TRBD2 (6 bases). Trimming removed 6 bases at V and 2 bases at J, with 13 bases between. The CDR3 consists of 14 residues. CDR1 is MNHEY and CDR2 is SVGEGT in the germline V gene.

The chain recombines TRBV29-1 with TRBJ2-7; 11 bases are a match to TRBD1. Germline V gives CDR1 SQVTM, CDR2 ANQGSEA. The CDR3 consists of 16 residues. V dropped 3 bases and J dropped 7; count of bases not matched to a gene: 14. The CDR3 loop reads CSVDIGTGGSYNEQYF. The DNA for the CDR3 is TGCAGCGTTGATATCGGGACAGGGGGTTCCTACAATGAGCAGTACTTC.

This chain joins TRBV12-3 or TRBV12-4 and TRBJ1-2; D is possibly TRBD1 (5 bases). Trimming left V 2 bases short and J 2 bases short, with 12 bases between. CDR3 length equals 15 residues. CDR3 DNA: TGTGCCAGCAGTTTAAGGTCCAGGGCGAACTATGGCTACACCTTC. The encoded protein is CASSLRSRANYGYTF.

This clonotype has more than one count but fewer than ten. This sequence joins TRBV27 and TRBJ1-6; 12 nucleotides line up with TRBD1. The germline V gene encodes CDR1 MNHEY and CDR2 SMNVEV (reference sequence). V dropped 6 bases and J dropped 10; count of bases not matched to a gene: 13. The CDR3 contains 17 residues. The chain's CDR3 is CASSRDRGPSPVSPLHF. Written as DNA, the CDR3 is TGTGCCAGCAGCAGGGACAGGGGGCCCTCTCCGGTCTCACCCCTCCACTTT.

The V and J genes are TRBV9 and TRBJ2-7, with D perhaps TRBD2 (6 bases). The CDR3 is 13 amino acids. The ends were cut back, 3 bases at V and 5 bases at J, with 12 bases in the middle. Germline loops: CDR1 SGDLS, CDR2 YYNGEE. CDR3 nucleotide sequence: TGTGCCAGCAGCGCCGGGGGTGACAACGAGCAGTACTTC. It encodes CASSAGGDNEQYF. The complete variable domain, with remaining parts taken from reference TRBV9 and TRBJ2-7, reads DSGVTQTPKHLITATGQRVTLRCSPRSGDLSVYWYQQSLDQGLQFLIQYYNGEERAKGNILERFSAQQFPDLHSELNLSSLELGDSALYFCASSAGGDNEQYFGPGTRLTVT.

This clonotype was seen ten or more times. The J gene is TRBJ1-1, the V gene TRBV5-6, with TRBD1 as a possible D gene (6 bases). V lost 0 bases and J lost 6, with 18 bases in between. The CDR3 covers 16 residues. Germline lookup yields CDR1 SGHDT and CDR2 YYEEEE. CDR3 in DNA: TGTGCCAGCAGCTTGGTGGTTGTGCAGGGGAGCCCTGAAGCTTTCTTT. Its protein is CASSLVVVQGSPEAFF. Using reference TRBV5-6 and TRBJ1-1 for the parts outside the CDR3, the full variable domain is DAGVTQSPTHLIKTRGQQVTLRCSPKSGHDTVSWYQQALGQGPQFIFQYYEEEERQRGNFPDRFSGHQFPNYSSELNVNALLLGDSALYLCASSLVVVQGSPEAFFGQGTRLTVV.

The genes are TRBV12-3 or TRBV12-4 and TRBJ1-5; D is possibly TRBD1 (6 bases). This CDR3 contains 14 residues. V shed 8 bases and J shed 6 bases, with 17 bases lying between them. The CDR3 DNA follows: TGTGCCAGCGGGAAGGACAGCGGGGTTCAGCCCCAGCATTTT. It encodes CASGKDSGVQPQHF.

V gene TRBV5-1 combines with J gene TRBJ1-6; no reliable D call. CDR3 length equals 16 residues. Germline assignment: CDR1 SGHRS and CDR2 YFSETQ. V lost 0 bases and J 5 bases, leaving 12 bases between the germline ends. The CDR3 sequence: CASSLGSARDNSPLHF. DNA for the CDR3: TGCGCCAGCAGCTTGGGATCAGCCCGAGATAATTCACCCCTCCACTTT.

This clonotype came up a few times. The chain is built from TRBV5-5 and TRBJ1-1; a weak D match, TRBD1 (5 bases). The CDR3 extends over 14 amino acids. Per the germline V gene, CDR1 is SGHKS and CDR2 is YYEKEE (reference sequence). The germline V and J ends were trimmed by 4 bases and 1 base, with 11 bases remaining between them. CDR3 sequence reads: CASSGGLPNTEAFF. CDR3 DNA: TGTGCCAGCAGCGGGGGTTTACCGAACACTGAAGCTTTCTTT.